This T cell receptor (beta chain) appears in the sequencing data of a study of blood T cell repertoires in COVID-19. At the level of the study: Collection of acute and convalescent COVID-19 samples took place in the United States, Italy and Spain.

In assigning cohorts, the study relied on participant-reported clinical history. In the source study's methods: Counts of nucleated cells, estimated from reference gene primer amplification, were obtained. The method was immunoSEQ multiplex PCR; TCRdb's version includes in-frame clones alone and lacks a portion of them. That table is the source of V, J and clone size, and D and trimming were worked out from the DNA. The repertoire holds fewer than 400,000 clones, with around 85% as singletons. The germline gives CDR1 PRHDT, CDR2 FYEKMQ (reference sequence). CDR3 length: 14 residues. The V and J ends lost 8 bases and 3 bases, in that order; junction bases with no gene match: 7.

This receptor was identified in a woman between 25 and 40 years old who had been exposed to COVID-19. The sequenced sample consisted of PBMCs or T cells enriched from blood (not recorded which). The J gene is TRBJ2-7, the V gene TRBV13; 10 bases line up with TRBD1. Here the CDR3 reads CASSPGQGFYEQYF. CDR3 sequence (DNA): TGTGCCAGCTCGCCGGGACAGGGGTTCTACGAGCAGTACTTC.